This TCR beta chain was sequenced for a study of control samples from healthy donors and cancer patients (dated by TCRdb to 2020 to 2021). V and J are truncated by 2 bases and 5 bases respectively, leaving an intervening sequence of 12 bases. CDR1 and CDR2, per the germline V gene (reference sequence), are LGHDT and YNNKEL. There are 14 amino acids in the CDR3, from cysteine to phenylalanine inclusive. The retained sequence is limited to the CDR3, 42 bases, with the frame set at the first base. In regard to this clone: No antigen is known for it. No base-level quality is on record; no much larger clone is a single base apart.

The library was built by means of the immunoSEQ multiplex PCR assay. As stored in TCRdb, this immuneACCESS dataset retains in-frame rearrangements with V and J assigned. A fraction of the clones does not appear; measured against another copy, unresolved V genes explain less than half of the discrepancy, and the remainder lacks a known reason. This sample has around 50,000 clones in its table, and less than 95% of those were observed once. The ten largest clonotypes hold around 0.9% of the sample. The sample consisted of PBMCs. The clonotype was recovered from a man aged 30 to 39 with colorectal cancer. The sequence joins TRBV3-1 (or the pseudogene TRBV3-2) to TRBJ1-1, with the D gene too uncertain to name. The nucleotides are TGTGCCAGCAGCCAAACACCGGTAGGGACTGAAGCTTTCTTT. Its protein product is CASSQTPVGTEAFF.